This T cell receptor beta chain was profiled in a study of identical twins. Study-wide points: Cord blood's abundant beta clonotypes had fewer insertions, unlike memory repertoires. Beta out-of-frame sequences showed weaker excess sharing between twins.

The CDR3 extends over 15 amino acids. Trimming took 4 bases from V and 3 from J; bases not matched to a gene: 4. This clonotype was recorded a few times. What it binds is not known. TCRdb ran MiXCR on the 5' RACE reads and lists one entry per CDR3 protein. The table shows about 530,000 distinct CDR3 sequences, with 13% to 15% occurring only once. The same sample was also studied in work on yellow fever vaccine responses in identical twins.

This chain links TRBV12-3 or TRBV12-4 with TRBJ2-3; 10 positions match TRBD2. Sequencing was carried out using CD4+ T cells sorted from blood. The sequence derives from a woman younger than 30 in good health. CDR3 protein: CASSSLAGLTDTQYF. The CDR3 DNA follows: TGTGCCAGCAGTTCACTAGCGGGGTTGACAGATACGCAGTATTTT.